The 22 T cell receptor beta chains listed next were all sequenced from one sample in a study of T cells in Graves' hyperthyroidism and ophthalmopathy. Amplified regions were TCR beta CDR3 sequences from RNA transcripts. Carried out on the TCR CDR3, a first-round RT-PCR used the HTBI primer set. TCRdb called the multiplex PCR reads again in MiXCR, with one record for every CDR3 protein. The sample holds under 450,000 distinct CDR3 sequences, approximately 14% seen once. The sample comprised blood. The receptors stem from a woman younger than 30 with Graves' hyperthyroidism.

The sample holds many counts of this clonotype. The gene calls are TRBV30 and TRBJ1-3, with TRBD1 matching over 7 bases. The CDR3 is 14 residues long. V dropped 2 bases and J dropped 2; count of bases not matched to a gene: 3. The germline V gene has CDR1 GTSNPN and CDR2 SVGIG (reference sequence). The CDR3 is CAWSSGTAGNTIYF. As DNA, the CDR3 is TGTGCCTGGAGTTCCGGGACAGCTGGAAACACCATATATTTT.

V usage is TRBV19 and J usage is TRBJ1-1, with TRBD1 as a possible D gene (5 bases). Germline values: CDR1 LNHDA, CDR2 SQIVND (reference sequence). CDR3 size: 12 residues. Trimming took off 1 base at V and 10 bases at J, with 10 bases between the two ends. The CDR3 is CASSIGRDRAFF. Written as DNA, the CDR3 is TGTGCCAGTAGTATAGGCAGGGATCGAGCTTTCTTT.

This clonotype came up a few times. The CDR3: CASSLGRERMDEQYF. In DNA form, the CDR3 reads TGCGCCAGCAGCTTGGGGCGGGAACGGATGGACGAGCAGTACTTC. The V gene is TRBV5-1, the J gene TRBJ2-7; D might be TRBD2 (6 bases). Germline CDR1 and CDR2: SGHRS and YFSETQ. The CDR3 has 15 amino acids. V lost 0 bases and J 5 bases, leaving 15 bases between the germline ends.

Ten or more counts support this clonotype. The chain carries TRBV27 and TRBJ1-1; D possibly corresponds to TRBD1 (5 bases). The ends were cut back, 6 bases at V and 6 bases at J, with 14 bases in the middle. This CDR3 has 13 amino acids. CDR1 is MNHEY and CDR2 is SMNVEV in the germline V gene (reference sequence). The DNA for the CDR3 is TGTGCCAGCAGCCGAGAACCAGGGTCTGAAGCTTTCTTT. Protein sequence: CASSREPGSEAFF.

This clonotype was counted ten times or more. This sequence joins TRBV12-3 or TRBV12-4 and TRBJ1-5, with D hard to call. This CDR3 contains 12 residues. Trimming took 5 bases from V and 1 from J, leaving 3 bases between them. The DNA for the CDR3 is TGTGCCAGCAGTGACAGCAATCAGCCCCAGCATTTT. Amino acid sequence: CASSDSNQPQHF.

This clonotype was counted many times. The V call is TRBV7-9, the J call TRBJ1-2; unclear D gene. V was clipped by 4 bases and J by 2 bases, with 11 bases between them. The CDR3 is made up of 14 amino acids. Germline V gene lookup returns CDR1 SEHNR and CDR2 FQNEAQ (reference sequence). The CDR3 region is CASSSLMMNYGYTF. The CDR3 region has the DNA TGTGCCAGCAGCTCCTTAATGATGAACTATGGCTACACCTTC.

This clonotype was counted many times. V usage is TRBV11-2 and J usage is TRBJ2-3; D tentatively fits TRBD1 or TRBD2 (5 bases each). This CDR3 region has 13 residues. The V and J ends lost 1 base and 4 bases respectively, with 6 bases between them. CDR1 is SGHAT, CDR2 FQNNGV, per germline. For the CDR3, the DNA is TGTGCCAGCAGCTTAGCGGGACCAGATACGCAGTATTTT. The encoded protein is CASSLAGPDTQYF.

This clonotype was seen a few times. The chain links TRBV19 to TRBJ2-3, with 13 positions matching TRBD2. CDR1 is LNHDA and CDR2 is SQIVND in the germline V gene (reference sequence). The length of the CDR3 is 16 residues. V was pared by 3 bases and J by 4 bases, with 4 bases of the junction left unmatched. CDR3 nucleotides: TGTGCCAGTAGTATCGGACTAGCGGGAGTGGCAGATACGCAGTATTTT. The encoded protein is CASSIGLAGVADTQYF.

This clonotype was observed many times. In DNA form, the CDR3 reads TGTGCCAGCAGTTTAGCACGCCCAACAACTAATGAAAAACTGTTTTTT. The encoded protein is CASSLARPTTNEKLFF. The chain is built from TRBV28 and TRBJ1-4; D not certain. V was clipped by 2 bases and J by 0 bases, with 10 bases between them. Germline V CDR1 and CDR2: MDHEN, SYDVKM. The CDR3 runs to 16 residues.

This clonotype showed up many times. V is TRBV6-1 and J is TRBJ1-1; the match to TRBD1 covers 8 bases. The junction had 7 bases not matched to a gene; V was cut back by 5 bases and J by 2 bases. The CDR3 covers 15 residues. Germline assignment: CDR1 MNHNS and CDR2 SASEGT. This chain's CDR3 is CASSFPGQGNTEAFF. In DNA form, the CDR3 reads TGTGCCAGCAGTTTCCCAGGACAGGGTAACACTGAAGCTTTCTTT.

The J gene is TRBJ2-1, the V gene TRBV28; 11 bases agree with TRBD2. The CDR3 length is 17 residues. The V and J ends lost 3 bases and 6 bases, in that order; junction bases with no gene match: 10. Germline values: CDR1 MDHEN, CDR2 SYDVKM. The CDR3 DNA sequence: TGTGCCAGCAGTTTCCCTTCTAGCGGGGGGACCGGCAATGAGCAGTTCTTC. Encoded protein: CASSFPSSGGTGNEQFF.

The chain employs TRBV5-5 and TRBJ2-7; D gene ambiguous. This CDR3 contains 15 residues. The V gene lost 5 bases and the J gene lost 3 bases, with 18 bases spanning the gap. Germline V CDR1 and CDR2: SGHKS, YYEKEE (reference sequence). The CDR3 DNA sequence: TGTGCCAGCAGGAACGGCAATGGGCCCCTCTACGAGCAGTACTTC. As protein: CASRNGNGPLYEQYF. The variable domain in full, with the rest retrieved from reference TRBV5-5 and TRBJ2-7, is DAGVTQSPTHLIKTRGQQVTLRCSPISGHKSVSWYQQVLGQGPQFIFQYYEKEERGRGNFPDRFSARQFPNYSSELNVNALLLGDSALYLCASRNGNGPLYEQYFGPGTRLTVT.

In its sample, this clonotype was seen many times. The chain employs TRBV3-1 and TRBJ1-1, with D tentatively TRBD1 (6 bases). There are 15 residues in the CDR3. V shed 0 bases and J shed 2 bases, with 10 bases lying between them. CDR1 is LGHDT and CDR2 is YNNKEL in the germline V gene (reference sequence). The DNA of the CDR3 is TGTGCCAGCAGCCAAGACAGGGGAGCTAACACTGAAGCTTTCTTT. Translated, it gives CASSQDRGANTEAFF.

The sample holds a few counts of this clonotype. A much more abundant neighbour one base away suggests this may be a read error. CDR3 residues: CASSSGTRETQYF. CDR3 nucleotide sequence: TGTGCCAGCAGCTCGGGGACTAGAGAGACCCAGTACTTC. The V gene is TRBV3-1, the J gene TRBJ2-5; TRBD2 agrees at 8 bases. J lost 4 bases, V lost 5 bases, and 3 bases had no gene match. Germline V gene lookup returns CDR1 LGHDT and CDR2 YNNKEL (reference sequence). The CDR3 has 13 residues.

This clonotype was recorded many times. The V gene is TRBV18, the J gene TRBJ2-1; the D gene is possibly TRBD2 (5 bases). V lost 0 bases to trimming and J lost 6 bases, with 15 bases between them. CDR1 and CDR2 from the germline V gene are KGHSH and LQKENI. The CDR3 contains 16 residues. The CDR3 DNA sequence: TGTGCCAGCTCACCACCGAAGGCAGGAGGAGGCAATGAGCAGTTCTTC. It encodes CASSPPKAGGGNEQFF. The full variable domain, its missing parts supplied by reference TRBV18 and TRBJ2-1, is NAGVMQNPRHLVRRRGQEARLRCSPMKGHSHVYWYRQLPEEGLKFMVYLQKENIIDESGMPKERFSAEFPKEGPSILRIQQVVRGDSAAYFCASSPPKAGGGNEQFFGPGTRLTVL.

This clonotype came up many times. The chain employs TRBV11-1 and TRBJ2-7; D not certain. The V end lost 0 bases, the J end lost 2 bases, and 5 bases lay between the germline ends. Germline V gene sequence: CDR1 SGHAT, CDR2 FQDESV (reference sequence). The CDR3 covers 13 residues. The CDR3 nucleotides read TGTGCCAGCAGCTTAGCTAACCCCTACGAGCAGTACTTC. This translates into CASSLANPYEQYF.

This clonotype was counted at least ten times. The J gene is TRBJ1-6, the V gene TRBV27; TRBD1 might be the D (5 bases). Germline CDR1 and CDR2: MNHEY and SMNVEV (reference sequence). Trimming pared 2 bases from V and 11 bases from J, leaving 10 bases between. The CDR3 has 13 residues. CDR3 in DNA: TGTGCCAGCAGTTTAGAGGGGTGGCCACCCCTCCACTTT. This translates into CASSLEGWPPLHF.

Ten or more counts support this clonotype. This chain connects TRBV19 to TRBJ1-4; D is unclear. The V gene lost 6 bases and the J gene lost 1 base, with 9 bases spanning the gap. Germline V gene sequence: CDR1 LNHDA, CDR2 SQIVND (reference sequence). There are 14 residues in the CDR3. CDR3 sequence (DNA): TGTGCCAGTAGCCCATCCCAAACTAATGAAAAACTGTTTTTT. It yields the protein CASSPSQTNEKLFF.

The V and J genes are TRBV28 and TRBJ2-3; TRBD2 matches at 13 bases. Germline-derived CDR1 and CDR2 are MDHEN and SYDVKM. This CDR3 is built from 15 residues. With V trimmed by 8 bases and J by 10 bases, 12 bases remained unmatched. CDR3 DNA sequence: TGTGCCAGCGGCCCTGGACTAGCGGGGGACCGCGCGCAGTATTTT. Protein: CASGPGLAGDRAQYF. Complete variable domain (other parts from reference TRBV28 and TRBJ2-3): DVKVTQSSRYLVKRTGEKVFLECVQDMDHENMFWYRQDPGLGLRLIYFSYDVKMKEKGDIPEGYSVSREKKERFSLILESASTNQTSMYLCASGPGLAGDRAQYFGPGTRLTVL.

This clonotype was seen at least ten times. The chain employs TRBV6-5 and TRBJ1-3; possible D gene TRBD1, 5 bases. The CDR3 is made up of 17 amino acids. Germline CDR1 and CDR2: MNHEY and SVGAGI. V was shortened by 0 bases and J by 2 bases, with 14 bases between the two germline ends. In DNA form, the CDR3 reads TGTGCCAGCAGTTACTCGCGAGGGGCGGGTCCTGGAAACACCATATATTTT. Its protein product is CASSYSRGAGPGNTIYF.

Many counts were recorded for this clonotype. The gene calls are TRBV7-8 and TRBJ1-2, with D possibly TRBD1 on 6 matching bases. Deletions cut 6 bases from V and 5 bases from J, with 13 bases between. The germline V gene encodes CDR1 SGHVS and CDR2 FQNEAQ. The CDR3 is 13 residues long. The chain's CDR3 is CASSTGLGYGYTF. The CDR3, as DNA: TGTGCCAGCAGTACAGGGTTGGGATATGGCTACACCTTC.

This sequence joins TRBV4-1 and TRBJ1-5; D call uncertain. Looked up from germline, CDR1 is MGHRA and CDR2 is YSYEKL. The CDR3 has 16 amino acids. V lost 1 base and J 2 bases, leaving 12 bases between the germline ends. The CDR3 nucleotides are TGCGCCAGCAGCCAAGGTGGAGAGGCGGGCAATCAGCCCCAGCATTTT. Protein: CASSQGGEAGNQPQHF.